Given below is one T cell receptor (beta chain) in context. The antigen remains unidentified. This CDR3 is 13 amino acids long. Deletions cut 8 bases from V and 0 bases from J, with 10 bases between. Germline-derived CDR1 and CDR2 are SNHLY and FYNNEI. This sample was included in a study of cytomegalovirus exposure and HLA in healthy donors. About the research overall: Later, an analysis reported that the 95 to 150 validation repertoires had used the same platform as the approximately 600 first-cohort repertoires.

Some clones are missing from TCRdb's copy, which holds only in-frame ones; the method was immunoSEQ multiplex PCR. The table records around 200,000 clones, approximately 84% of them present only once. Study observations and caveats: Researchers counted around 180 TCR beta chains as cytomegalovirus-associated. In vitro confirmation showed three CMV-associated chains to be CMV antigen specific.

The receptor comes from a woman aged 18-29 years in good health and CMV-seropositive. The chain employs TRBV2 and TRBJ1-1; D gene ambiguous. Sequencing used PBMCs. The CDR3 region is CASSRAVNTEAFF. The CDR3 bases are TGTGCCAGCTCGAGGGCCGTGAACACTGAAGCTTTCTTT.